This T cell receptor (beta chain) was captured by sequencing in a study of shared clonotypes between healthy human individuals. Produced via immunoSEQ multiplex PCR; TCRdb's table is partial and in-frame only. The sample records 550,000 to 700,000 clones, less than 80% being singletons. Donors, without exception, were Caucasian adults residing in Nashville, Tennessee. The CDR3 consists of 12 residues. Germline CDR1 reads MNHNS; CDR2 reads SASEGT. V lost 7 bases, J lost 12 bases, and 16 bases lay in between. The sequenced sample was memory CD4+ T cells sorted from blood. The subset denotes: CD45RA-negative fraction. The TCR originated in a woman aged 25 to 39 in good health. The rearrangement links TRBV6-1 to TRBJ2-1; a weak D match, TRBD1 (5 bases). The CDR3 is CASNRHPQGQFF. The CDR3 DNA reads as TGTGCCAGCAACAGGCACCCTCAGGGGCAGTTCTTC.